The 2 T cell receptor beta chains presented below share a single source sample, sequenced in a study of PD-1 blockade in classical Hodgkin lymphoma. TCRdb keeps only in-frame clones here, not all; method: immunoSEQ multiplex PCR. The sample lists approximately 7,900 clones; approximately 80% were seen once. Time point indicated: cycle 4 day 1 (C4D1), after less than 7 weeks of nivolumab. Relapse after autologous stem cell transplantation occurred in every patient, and brentuximab vedotin exposure varied. The source was peripheral blood mononuclear cells (PBMCs), collected before the fourth cycle of nivolumab. The receptors come from a human donor with classical Hodgkin lymphoma.

This clone was observed a single time. Written as DNA, the CDR3 is TGTGCCAGCAGCTTAGTTCTGGGGACAGGGACCACTGAAGCTTTCTTT. Protein sequence: CASSLVLGTGTTEAFF. The chain joins TRBV7-8 to TRBJ1-1, with 9 bases fitting TRBD1. With 1 base clipped from V and 4 bases from J, the junction kept 7 bases outside the gene matches. This CDR3 region has 16 residues. Germline-derived CDR1 and CDR2 are SGHVS and FQNEAQ.

The chain combines TRBV13 with TRBJ2-7; no reliable D call. Germline-derived CDR1 and CDR2 are PRHDT and FYEKMQ (reference sequence). Trimming shortened V by 5 bases and J by 3 bases, and 14 bases separated the two germline ends. The CDR3 is made up of 14 amino acids. The CDR3 sequence is CASSHSRLHYEQYF. In DNA form, the CDR3 reads TGTGCCAGCAGCCACTCGCGGCTTCACTACGAGCAGTACTTC.